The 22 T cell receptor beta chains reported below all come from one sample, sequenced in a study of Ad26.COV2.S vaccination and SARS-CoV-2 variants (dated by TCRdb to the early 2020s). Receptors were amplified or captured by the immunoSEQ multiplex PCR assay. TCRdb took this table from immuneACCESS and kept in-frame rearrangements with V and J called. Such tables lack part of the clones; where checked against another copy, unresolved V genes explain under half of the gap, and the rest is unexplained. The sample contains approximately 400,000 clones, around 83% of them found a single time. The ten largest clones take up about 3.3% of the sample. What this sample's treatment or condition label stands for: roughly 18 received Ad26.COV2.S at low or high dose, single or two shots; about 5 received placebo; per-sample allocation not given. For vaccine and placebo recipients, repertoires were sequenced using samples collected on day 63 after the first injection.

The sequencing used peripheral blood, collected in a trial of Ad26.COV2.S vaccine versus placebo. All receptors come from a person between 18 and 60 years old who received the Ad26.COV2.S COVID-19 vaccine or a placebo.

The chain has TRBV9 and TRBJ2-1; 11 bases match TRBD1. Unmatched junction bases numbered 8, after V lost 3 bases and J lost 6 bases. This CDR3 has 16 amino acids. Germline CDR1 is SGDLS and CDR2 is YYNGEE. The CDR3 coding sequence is TGTGCCAGCAGCGCGAGAGGACAGGGGGCGAGCAATGAGCAGTTCTTC. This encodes CASSARGQGASNEQFF.

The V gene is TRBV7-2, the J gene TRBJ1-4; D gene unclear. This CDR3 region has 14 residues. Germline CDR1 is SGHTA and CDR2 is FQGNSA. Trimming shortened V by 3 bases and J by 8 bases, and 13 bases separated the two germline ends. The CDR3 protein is CASSFWTEEEKLFF. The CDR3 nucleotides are TGTGCCAGCAGCTTTTGGACTGAGGAGGAAAAACTGTTTTTT.

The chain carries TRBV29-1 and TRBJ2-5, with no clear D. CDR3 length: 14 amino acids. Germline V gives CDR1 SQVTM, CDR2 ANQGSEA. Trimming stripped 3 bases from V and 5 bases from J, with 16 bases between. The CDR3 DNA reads TGCAGCGTTGAGAGGAGCCGGGTAGGGGAGACCCAGTACTTC. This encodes CSVERSRVGETQYF.

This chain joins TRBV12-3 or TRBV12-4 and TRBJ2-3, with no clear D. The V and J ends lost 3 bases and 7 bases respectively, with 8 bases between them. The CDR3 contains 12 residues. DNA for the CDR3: TGTGCCAGCAGTTTTTCGTCGAATACGCAGTATTTT. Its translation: CASSFSSNTQYF.

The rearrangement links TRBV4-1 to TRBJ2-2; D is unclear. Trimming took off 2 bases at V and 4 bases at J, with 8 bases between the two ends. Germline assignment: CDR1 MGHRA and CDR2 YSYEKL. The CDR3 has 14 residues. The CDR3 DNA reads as TGCGCCAGCAGCCAATGGCTTTCCACCGGGGAGCTGTTTTTT. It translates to CASSQWLSTGELFF.

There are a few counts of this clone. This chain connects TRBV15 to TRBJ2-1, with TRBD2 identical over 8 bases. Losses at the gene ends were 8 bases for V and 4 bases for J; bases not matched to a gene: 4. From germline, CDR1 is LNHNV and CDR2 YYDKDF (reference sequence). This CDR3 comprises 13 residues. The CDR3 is CATAGGPYNEQFF. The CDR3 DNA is TGTGCCACCGCGGGGGGTCCGTACAATGAGCAGTTCTTC.

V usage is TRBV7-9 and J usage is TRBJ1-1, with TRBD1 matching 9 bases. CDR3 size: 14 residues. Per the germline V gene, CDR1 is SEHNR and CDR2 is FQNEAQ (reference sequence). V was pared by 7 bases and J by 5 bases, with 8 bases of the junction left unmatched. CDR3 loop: CASTKQGAGTEAFF. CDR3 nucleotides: TGTGCCAGCACAAAACAGGGGGCAGGGACTGAAGCTTTCTTT.

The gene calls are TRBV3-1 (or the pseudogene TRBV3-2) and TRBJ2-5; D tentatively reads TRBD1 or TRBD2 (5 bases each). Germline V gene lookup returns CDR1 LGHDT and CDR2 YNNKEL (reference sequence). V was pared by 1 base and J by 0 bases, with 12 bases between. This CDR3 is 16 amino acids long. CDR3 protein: CASSQGIGDHQETQYF. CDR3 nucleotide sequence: TGTGCCAGCAGCCAAGGTATAGGGGACCACCAAGAGACCCAGTACTTC.

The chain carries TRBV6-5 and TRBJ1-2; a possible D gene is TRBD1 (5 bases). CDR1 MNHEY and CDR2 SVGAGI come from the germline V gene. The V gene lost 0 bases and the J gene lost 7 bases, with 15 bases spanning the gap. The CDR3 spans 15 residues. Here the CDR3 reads CASSYSFTGAGGYTF. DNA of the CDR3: TGTGCCAGCAGTTACTCCTTTACCGGGGCGGGTGGCTACACCTTC.

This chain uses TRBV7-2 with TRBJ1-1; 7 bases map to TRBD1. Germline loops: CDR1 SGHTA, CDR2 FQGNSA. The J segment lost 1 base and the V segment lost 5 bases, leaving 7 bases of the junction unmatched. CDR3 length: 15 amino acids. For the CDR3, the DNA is TGTGCCAGCAGCAGGGACAGAGGATGGAACACTGAAGCTTTCTTT. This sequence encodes CASSRDRGWNTEAFF.

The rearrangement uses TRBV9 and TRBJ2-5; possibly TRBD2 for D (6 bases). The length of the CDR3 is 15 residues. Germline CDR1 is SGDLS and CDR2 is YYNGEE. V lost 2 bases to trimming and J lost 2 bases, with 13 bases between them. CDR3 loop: CASSVYSGSQETQYF. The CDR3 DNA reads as TGTGCCAGCAGCGTGTATAGCGGCAGTCAAGAGACCCAGTACTTC.

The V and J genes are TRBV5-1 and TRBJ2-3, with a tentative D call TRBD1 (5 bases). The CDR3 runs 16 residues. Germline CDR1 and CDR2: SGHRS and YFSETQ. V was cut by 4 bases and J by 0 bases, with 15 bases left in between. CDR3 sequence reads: CASSPPVQGSTDTQYF. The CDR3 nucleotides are TGCGCCAGCAGCCCGCCCGTCCAGGGTAGCACAGATACGCAGTATTTT.

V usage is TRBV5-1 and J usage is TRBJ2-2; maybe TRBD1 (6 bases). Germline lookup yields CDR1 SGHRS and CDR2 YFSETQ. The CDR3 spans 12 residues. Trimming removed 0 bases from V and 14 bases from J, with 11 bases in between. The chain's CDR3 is CASSLERGLLFF. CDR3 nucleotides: TGCGCCAGCAGCTTGGAGAGGGGGTTACTGTTTTTT.

The CDR3 spells CASSLPSGSDTQYF. The CDR3 bases are TGCGCCAGCAGCCTCCCCTCGGGTTCAGATACGCAGTATTTT. The chain recombines TRBV5-1 with TRBJ2-3, with D unclear. The CDR3 extends over 14 amino acids. Germline values: CDR1 SGHRS, CDR2 YFSETQ. Trimming shortened V by 4 bases and J by 4 bases, and 13 bases separated the two germline ends.

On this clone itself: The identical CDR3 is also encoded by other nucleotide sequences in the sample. CDR3: CASSYSTSGSNEQFF. The CDR3 DNA reads TGTGCCAGCAGTTACTCAACTAGCGGGAGTAATGAGCAGTTCTTC. This chain links TRBV6-2 or TRBV6-3 with TRBJ2-1; TRBD2 matches 11 bases. Germline trimming cut 0 bases from V and 7 bases from J; bases unmatched to any gene: 2. Germline loops: CDR1 MNHEY, CDR2 SVGEGT. The CDR3 is 15 amino acids.

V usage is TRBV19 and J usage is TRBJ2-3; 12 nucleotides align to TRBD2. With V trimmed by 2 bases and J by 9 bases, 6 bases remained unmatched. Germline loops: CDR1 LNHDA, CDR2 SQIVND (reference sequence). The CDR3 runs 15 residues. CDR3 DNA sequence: TGTGCCAGTAGTATATCGGCTAGCGGGAGGGCAACGCAGTATTTT. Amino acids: CASSISASGRATQYF.

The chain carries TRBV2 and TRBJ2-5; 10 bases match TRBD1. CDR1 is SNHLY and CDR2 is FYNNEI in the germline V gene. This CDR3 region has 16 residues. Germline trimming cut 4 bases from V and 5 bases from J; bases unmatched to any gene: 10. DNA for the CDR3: TGTGCCAGCAGTGCCGAAATGGGGGGACAGGGGGAGACCCAGTACTTC. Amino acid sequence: CASSAEMGGQGETQYF. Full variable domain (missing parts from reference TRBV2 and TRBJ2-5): EPEVTQTPSHQVTQMGQEVILRCVPISNHLYFYWYRQILGQKVEFLVSFYNNEISEKSEIFDDQFSVERPDGSNFTLKIRSTKLEDSAMYFCASSAEMGGQGETQYFGPGTRLLVL.

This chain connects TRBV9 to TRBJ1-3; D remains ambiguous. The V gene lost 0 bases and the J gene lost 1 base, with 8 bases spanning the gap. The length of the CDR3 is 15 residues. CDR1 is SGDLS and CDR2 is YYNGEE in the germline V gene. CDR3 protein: CASSVVPASGNTIYF. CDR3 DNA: TGTGCCAGCAGCGTAGTGCCGGCGTCTGGAAACACCATATATTTT.

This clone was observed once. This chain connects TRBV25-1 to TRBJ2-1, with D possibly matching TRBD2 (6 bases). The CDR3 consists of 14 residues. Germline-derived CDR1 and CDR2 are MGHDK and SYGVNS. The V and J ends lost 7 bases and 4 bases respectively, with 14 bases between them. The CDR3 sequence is CASTEGAGYNEQFF. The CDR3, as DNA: TGTGCCAGCACCGAAGGGGCGGGGTACAATGAGCAGTTCTTC.

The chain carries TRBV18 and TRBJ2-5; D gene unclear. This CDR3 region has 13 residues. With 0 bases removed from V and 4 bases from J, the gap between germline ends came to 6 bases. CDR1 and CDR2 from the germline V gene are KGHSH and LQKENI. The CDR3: CASSPPDRETQYF. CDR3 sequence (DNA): TGTGCCAGCTCACCACCTGACCGAGAGACCCAGTACTTC.

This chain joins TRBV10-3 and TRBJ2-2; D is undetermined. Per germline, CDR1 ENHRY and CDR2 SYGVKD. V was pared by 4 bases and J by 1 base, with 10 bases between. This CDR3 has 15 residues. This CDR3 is CAISAPDRNTGELFF. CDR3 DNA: TGTGCCATCAGTGCACCCGACCGGAACACCGGGGAGCTGTTTTTT.

CDR3 region: CASSLNWVADTQYF. CDR3 bases: TGTGCCAGCAGCCTTAACTGGGTCGCCGATACGCAGTATTTT. V and J are TRBV3-1 (or the pseudogene TRBV3-2) and TRBJ2-3; D not resolved. The CDR3 extends over 14 amino acids. Germline loops: CDR1 LGHDT, CDR2 YNNKEL (reference sequence). Trimming removed 4 bases from V and 6 bases from J, with 14 bases in between.